This T cell receptor (beta chain) stems from a study of T cell responses to AZD1222 COVID-19 vaccine. Whole-study findings and limits: Spike-specific TCR depth and breadth grew after two AZD1222 doses. The sample set comprised mostly white British donors with more females, and clonal diversity was possibly underestimated.

Method: immunoSEQ multiplex PCR; TCRdb's copy keeps in-frame clones and lacks some. Among approximately 150,000 clones listed, 85% to 95% were seen once. As for this clone: Its target is unknown.

Germline-derived CDR1 and CDR2 are SGDLS and YYNGEE. Trimming stripped 3 bases from V and 3 bases from J, with 10 bases between. The CDR3 loop spans 14 amino acids. The input for sequencing was peripheral blood, taken on day 0 of AZD1222 vaccination. This sequence was found in an adult in good health. J is TRBJ2-1 and V is TRBV9; D is undetermined. CDR3 coding DNA: TGTGCCAGCAGCGCGACGGGCCTCTACAATGAGCAGTTCTTC. Translation: CASSATGLYNEQFF.